This passage covers 23 T cell receptor beta chains from one sample sequenced in a study of T cell responses to AZD1222 COVID-19 vaccine (TCRdb year 2021). Library preparation was by the immunoSEQ multiplex PCR assay. TCRdb limited this immuneACCESS table to in-frame rearrangements with V and J called. A share of clones is missing; checked studies link under half to unresolved V genes, and the rest is unexplained. Across this sample there are about 110,000 clones, with about 95% seen only once. The ten most abundant clones make up 2% to 2.5% of the sample. The sample's time point label, decoded: baseline before first vaccination. Sequences were derived from peripheral blood, sampled on day 0 of AZD1222 vaccination. These receptors were collected from an adult in good health.

This chain joins TRBV3-1 (or the pseudogene TRBV3-2) and TRBJ1-1; maybe TRBD1 (6 bases). Trimming left V 5 bases short and J 1 base short, with 14 bases between. This CDR3 is built from 15 residues. Germline V gives CDR1 LGHDT, CDR2 YNNKEL (reference sequence). CDR3 nucleotides: TGTGCCAGCAGCGACGAAGGGGGGGGGAACACTGAAGCTTTCTTT. This codes for CASSDEGGGNTEAFF.

The rearrangement uses TRBV6-5 and TRBJ1-3; D possibly corresponds to TRBD1 (6 bases). Germline values: CDR1 MNHEY, CDR2 SVGAGI. There are 15 residues in the CDR3. V was trimmed by 5 bases and J by 4 bases, leaving 15 bases between them. The CDR3 nucleotides read TGTGCCAGCAGTCCCACCCGGGGGCCCGGAAACACCATATATTTT. Its protein is CASSPTRGPGNTIYF.

The rearrangement uses TRBV6-5 and TRBJ2-7; 8 bases agree with TRBD1. This CDR3 has 13 residues. Germline CDR1 is MNHEY and CDR2 is SVGAGI. V lost 6 bases and J lost 5; bases outside the gene matches: 6. The CDR3 sequence is CASRIDRGNEQYF. Written as DNA, the CDR3 is TGTGCCAGCAGGATAGACAGGGGAAACGAGCAGTACTTC.

The rearrangement joins TRBV7-3 to TRBJ2-1; TRBD2 is a possible D gene (6 bases). CDR3 length: 16 amino acids. CDR1 is SGHTA, CDR2 FQGTGA, per germline. Trimming took 3 bases from V and 7 from J, leaving 19 bases between them. In nucleotides, the CDR3 is TGTGCCAGCAGCTTGGGGCGGGGAAGGGTAGGGAATGAGCAGTTCTTC. Amino acids: CASSLGRGRVGNEQFF.

The rearrangement joins TRBV11-3 to TRBJ2-2; TRBD1 agrees at 9 bases. The CDR3 covers 16 residues. The junction had 9 bases not matched to a gene; V was cut back by 6 bases and J by 4 bases. CDR1 is SGHNT and CDR2 is YENEEA in the germline V gene. CDR3 amino acids: CASRQRGQGATGELFF. Written as DNA, the CDR3 is TGTGCCAGCAGGCAAAGGGGACAGGGAGCCACCGGGGAGCTGTTTTTT. Combining the CDR3 with reference TRBV11-3 and TRBJ2-2 gives the whole variable domain EAGVVQSPRYKIIEKKQPVAFWCNPISGHNTLYWYLQNLGQGPELLIRYENEEAVDDSQLPKDRFSAERLKGVDSTLKIQPAELGDSAVYLCASRQRGQGATGELFFGEGSRLTVL.

This rearrangement joins TRBV21-1 to TRBJ2-3; the DNA was not used to check the table's D call, TRBD1. TRBV21-1 represents a pseudogene. CDR3 length: 17 amino acids. CDR3 region: CASSNGQTESSTDTQYF. The CDR3 DNA is TGTGCCAGCAGCAATGGACAGACGGAATCTAGCACAGATACGCAGTATTTT.

This chain links TRBV11-2 with TRBJ2-7, with TRBD2 as a possible D gene (6 bases). V was shortened by 7 bases and J by 2 bases, with 15 bases between the two germline ends. Per germline, CDR1 SGHAT and CDR2 FQNNGV. The CDR3 is 14 residues long. CDR3 nucleotides: TGTGCCAGCACACCAAATCGGGGGACCTACGAGCAGTACTTC. Translated: CASTPNRGTYEQYF.

The V call is TRBV6-1, the J call TRBJ2-5, with TRBD1 identical over 8 bases. CDR1 MNHNS and CDR2 SASEGT come from the germline V gene. The CDR3 is 14 residues long. After removal of 3 bases from V and 5 bases from J, the junction contained 5 bases not matched to a gene. The chain's CDR3 is CASSDRGRQETQYF. In DNA, the CDR3 is TGTGCCAGCAGTGACAGGGGGCGTCAGGAGACCCAGTACTTC.

A few counts support this clone. V and J are TRBV6-5 and TRBJ1-6, with a tentative D call TRBD1 (5 bases). This CDR3 region has 15 residues. Germline lookup yields CDR1 MNHEY and CDR2 SVGAGI. Trimming left V 5 bases short and J 2 bases short, with 10 bases between. The CDR3 sequence: CASSPGSPYNSPLHF. In DNA, the CDR3 is TGTGCCAGCAGTCCAGGGTCCCCCTATAATTCACCCCTCCACTTT.

The chain uses TRBV6-4 and TRBJ2-3, with 7 bases aligning to TRBD2. After removal of 5 bases from V and 2 bases from J, the junction contained 13 bases not matched to a gene. CDR1 and CDR2 (germline): MRHNA, SNTAGT. The length of the CDR3 is 17 residues. In DNA, the CDR3 is TGTGCCAGCAGTTCCCATTTTGGACTAGTCGACACAGATACGCAGTATTTT. It is translated as CASSSHFGLVDTDTQYF.

V and J are TRBV24-1 and TRBJ1-6; D is perhaps TRBD1 (5 bases). The CDR3 is made up of 16 amino acids. V shed 1 base and J shed 7 bases, with 13 bases lying between them. The germline V gene has CDR1 KGHDR and CDR2 SFDVKD. The CDR3 bases are TGTGCCACCAGTGATTTCACCAGGGACTTCAATTCACCCCTCCACTTT. It yields the protein CATSDFTRDFNSPLHF.

This sequence joins TRBV19 and TRBJ1-2, with D unresolved. Germline V CDR1 and CDR2: LNHDA, SQIVND (reference sequence). The V and J ends lost 5 bases and 0 bases respectively, with 16 bases between them. The CDR3 spans 16 residues. CDR3 loop: CASSRQSGKANYGYTF. CDR3 nucleotide sequence: TGTGCCAGTAGTCGGCAATCGGGAAAAGCTAACTATGGCTACACCTTC.

The chain recombines TRBV6-5 with TRBJ1-1, with D tentatively TRBD1 (5 bases). This CDR3 region has 15 residues. In germline, CDR1 is MNHEY, CDR2 SVGAGI. V gave up 0 bases and J gave up 1 base, with 9 bases separating them. The CDR3 DNA reads as TGTGCCAGCAGTTACTCGGGGGGGGAGAACACTGAAGCTTTCTTT. This gives the protein CASSYSGGENTEAFF.

The rearrangement joins TRBV19 to TRBJ2-3; TRBD1 matches at 7 bases. Germline V gives CDR1 LNHDA, CDR2 SQIVND (reference sequence). This CDR3 contains 15 residues. J gave up 6 bases and V 4 bases, and 10 bases lay outside the gene matches. CDR3 region: CASSSGQAGLDTQYF. CDR3 coding DNA: TGTGCCAGTAGTAGTGGACAGGCCGGATTGGATACGCAGTATTTT.

The CDR3 reads CASSKNPGQGTDTQYF. DNA for the CDR3: TGTGCCAGCAGCAAGAATCCGGGACAGGGAACAGATACGCAGTATTTT. The chain joins TRBV7-6 to TRBJ2-3; TRBD1 matches at 9 bases. CDR1 is SGHVS and CDR2 is FNYEAQ in the germline V gene. The CDR3 runs 16 residues. Unmatched junction bases numbered 9, after V lost 5 bases and J lost 3 bases.

CDR3 sequence reads: CASSYSLLDSYGYTF. The CDR3 DNA reads as TGTGCCAGCAGCTATTCCCTATTGGACAGCTATGGCTACACCTTC. V usage is TRBV6-2 or TRBV6-3 and J usage is TRBJ1-2, with D perhaps TRBD1 (6 bases). In germline, CDR1 is MNHEY, CDR2 SVGEGT. The CDR3 is 15 amino acids. V was clipped by 6 bases and J by 4 bases, with 18 bases between them.

The chain combines TRBV7-9 with TRBJ1-2, with D unresolved. The CDR3 extends over 12 amino acids. V lost 4 bases, J lost 7 bases, and 10 bases lay in between. The germline V gene encodes CDR1 SEHNR and CDR2 FQNEAQ (reference sequence). CDR3 sequence reads: CASSSSVFGYTF. The CDR3 bases are TGTGCCAGCAGCTCCAGTGTCTTTGGCTACACCTTC.

The chain joins TRBV7-9 to TRBJ1-2, with 8 bases fitting TRBD1. This CDR3 has 14 residues. In germline, CDR1 is SEHNR, CDR2 FQNEAQ (reference sequence). V shed 5 bases, J shed 6 bases, and the junction held 8 bases outside the gene matches. CDR3 in DNA: TGTGCCAGCAGCACAGGGGGGCGGACTAATGGCTACACCTTC. This translates into CASSTGGRTNGYTF.

The V gene is TRBV28, the J gene TRBJ2-1, with 10 bases matching TRBD2. The CDR3 extends over 16 amino acids. Trimming at V came to 3 bases and at J to 5 bases, leaving 7 bases not matched to a gene. Germline V gives CDR1 MDHEN, CDR2 SYDVKM. The CDR3 DNA sequence: TGTGCCAGCAGTTTGATAGCGGGAGGTTTTGACAATGAGCAGTTCTTC. Translation: CASSLIAGGFDNEQFF.

The CDR3 is CASRSEISGANVLTF. CDR3 bases: TGTGCCAGCAGATCAGAGATCTCTGGGGCCAACGTCCTGACTTTC. The chain combines TRBV6-5 with TRBJ2-6; D is unresolved. This CDR3 comprises 15 residues. Trimming left V 6 bases short and J 0 bases short, with 9 bases between. CDR1 is MNHEY and CDR2 is SVGAGI in the germline V gene.

The rearrangement joins TRBV15 to TRBJ1-4; TRBD1 might be the D (6 bases). The CDR3 sequence is 16 residues long. Germline CDR1 is LNHNV and CDR2 is YYDKDF (reference sequence). V shed 0 bases and J shed 8 bases, with 16 bases lying between them. The CDR3 protein is CATSREAGQGNEKLFF. CDR3 bases: TGTGCCACCAGCAGAGAAGCCGGGCAGGGGAACGAAAAACTGTTTTTT. Using reference TRBV15 and TRBJ1-4 for the parts outside the CDR3, the full variable domain is DAMVIQNPRYQVTQFGKPVTLSCSQTLNHNVMYWYQQKSSQAPKLLFHYYDKDFNNEADTPDNFQSRRPNTSFCFLDIRSPGLGDTAMYLCATSREAGQGNEKLFFGSGTQLSVL.

This chain joins TRBV30 and TRBJ1-5; D is unresolved. The V gene lost 2 bases and the J gene lost 4 bases, with 9 bases spanning the gap. The CDR3 loop spans 13 amino acids. Germline V gene lookup returns CDR1 GTSNPN and CDR2 SVGIG (reference sequence). The CDR3 region has the DNA TGTGCCTGGAGTAATCCTCCGAATCAGCCCCAGCATTTT. Encoded protein: CAWSNPPNQPQHF.

The gene calls are TRBV28 and TRBJ2-2, with D hard to call. The CDR3 spans 15 residues. CDR1 MDHEN and CDR2 SYDVKM come from the germline V gene. V dropped 2 bases and J dropped 2 bases, with 9 bases sitting between them. The CDR3 nucleotides read TGTGCCAGCAGTTTAAAACCTCACAACACCGGGGAGCTGTTTTTT. As protein: CASSLKPHNTGELFF.